What follows are 20 T cell receptor beta chains derived from one specimen sequenced in a study of PD-L1 blockade in urothelial cancer. Time point given: peripheral blood 6 weeks after treatment start. Assay: immunoSEQ multiplex PCR; the TCRdb copy retains only in-frame clones and omits some. The sample carries some 75,000 clones, 91% recorded once. Sequences were derived from PBMCs, sampled around atezolizumab (anti-PD-L1) treatment. The receptors derive from an elderly woman with urothelial cancer.

This chain connects TRBV7-8 to TRBJ2-3, with TRBD2 matching over 7 bases. Germline V CDR1 and CDR2: SGHVS, FQNEAQ. The CDR3 is made up of 16 amino acids. V was pared by 1 base and J by 0 bases, with 4 bases of the junction left unmatched. Written as DNA, the CDR3 is TGTGCCAGCAGCTTAGACGGGGGGACTAGCACAGATACGCAGTATTTT. It yields the protein CASSLDGGTSTDTQYF.

The J gene is TRBJ2-6, the V gene TRBV4-2; 10 bases map to TRBD1. The CDR3 contains 19 residues. The germline CDR1 and CDR2 sequences are LGHNA and YNFKEQ. V lost 3 bases and J lost 1; bases outside the gene matches: 9. The CDR3 here is CASSHSTGTGASGANVLTF. The DNA for the CDR3 is TGTGCCAGCAGCCACTCAACCGGGACAGGGGCATCTGGGGCCAACGTCCTGACTTTC.

The J gene is TRBJ2-3, the V gene TRBV19; D is undetermined. The CDR3 contains 14 residues. V was cut by 4 bases and J by 3 bases, with 11 bases left in between. Germline CDR1 LNHDA, CDR2 SQIVND (reference sequence). DNA for the CDR3: TGTGCCAGTAGTACGGGTCCCGCGACAGATACGCAGTATTTT. It is translated as CASSTGPATDTQYF.

The chain combines TRBV4-2 with TRBJ2-3; D perhaps matches TRBD2 (8 bases). Trimming left V 1 base short and J 1 base short, with 24 bases between. Per the germline V gene, CDR1 is LGHNA and CDR2 is YNFKEQ. CDR3 length equals 20 residues. CDR3 loop: CASSQVTGSGSISRTDTQYF. CDR3 DNA: TGTGCCAGCAGCCAAGTGACAGGGAGCGGGAGCATTTCCCGCACAGATACGCAGTATTTT.

The rearrangement uses TRBV7-9 and TRBJ2-1; 8 nucleotides match TRBD2. This CDR3 has 15 residues. The germline gives CDR1 SEHNR, CDR2 FQNEAQ (reference sequence). Trimming took 5 bases from V and 4 from J; bases not matched to a gene: 7. CDR3 DNA sequence: TGTGCCAGCAGCGGTAGCGGGACCTTTTACAATGAGCAGTTCTTC. It encodes CASSGSGTFYNEQFF.

The rearrangement links TRBV30 to TRBJ2-1; the match to TRBD1 covers 10 bases. CDR1 is GTSNPN and CDR2 is SVGIG in the germline V gene (reference sequence). The CDR3 contains 14 residues. After removal of 6 bases from V and 6 bases from J, the junction contained 8 bases not matched to a gene. The CDR3 loop is CACLRDRGTNEQFF. For the CDR3, the DNA is TGTGCCTGCCTCCGGGACAGGGGAACCAATGAGCAGTTCTTC.

V and J are TRBV7-6 and TRBJ1-2; 7 nucleotides match TRBD1. The CDR3 runs 12 residues. Trimming cost V 8 bases and J 9 bases; bases outside gene matches: 9. CDR1 is SGHVS and CDR2 is FNYEAQ in the germline V gene. The DNA for the CDR3 is TGTGCCAGCGGGAACAGGGGTGGTAGCTACACCTTC. It translates to CASGNRGGSYTF.

This clone occurred once. The chain combines TRBV23-1 with TRBJ1-1; D may be TRBD1 (5 bases). TRBV23-1 is designated an ORF whose function remains uncertain. Trimming removed 0 bases at V and 0 bases at J, with 11 bases between. The CDR3 runs 16 residues. CDR3 region: CASSQSAGGMNTEAFF. The CDR3 DNA reads TGCGCCAGCAGTCAATCGGCGGGGGGGATGAACACTGAAGCTTTCTTT.

The rearrangement uses TRBV7-9 and TRBJ2-5; the match to TRBD1 covers 8 bases. V shed 7 bases, J shed 3 bases, and the junction held 10 bases outside the gene matches. The length of the CDR3 is 15 residues. Germline CDR1 SEHNR, CDR2 FQNEAQ (reference sequence). In DNA form, the CDR3 reads TGTGCCAGCACCTCCCCCAGGGGGCTGGAAGAGACCCAGTACTTC. It specifies CASTSPRGLEETQYF.

The rearrangement uses TRBV9 and TRBJ1-1, with TRBD1 identical over 9 bases. Germline loops: CDR1 SGDLS, CDR2 YYNGEE. The ends lost 3 bases at V and 5 bases at J; junction bases unmatched: 11. The CDR3 runs to 16 residues. For the CDR3, the DNA is TGTGCCAGCAGCGACCCGAGGGGGACAGGGTCAACTGAAGCTTTCTTT. Its translation: CASSDPRGTGSTEAFF.

The rearrangement uses TRBV7-9 and TRBJ1-1; D is uncertain. The germline V and J ends were trimmed by 7 bases and 8 bases, with 17 bases remaining between them. Germline V gene sequence: CDR1 SEHNR, CDR2 FQNEAQ (reference sequence). There are 13 residues in the CDR3. The CDR3, as DNA: TGTGCCAGCACACAATTACCTCAGAAAGAAGCTTTCTTT. It encodes CASTQLPQKEAFF.

The sample holds one count of this clone. The same CDR3 also results from other DNA sequences found in this sample. The V call is TRBV27, the J call TRBJ2-7, with a tentative D call TRBD2 (6 bases). The CDR3 contains 13 residues. Deletions cut 3 bases from V and 3 bases from J, with 9 bases between. Germline lookup yields CDR1 MNHEY and CDR2 SMNVEV (reference sequence). The CDR3 nucleotides are TGTGCCAGCAGTTTCGGGCGGGACTACGAGCAGTACTTC. Its translation is CASSFGRDYEQYF.

CDR3 DNA sequence: TGTGCCAGCAGCTTAGGGGGCCTCAATCAGCCCCAGCATTTT. Translated: CASSLGGLNQPQHF. This chain links TRBV7-9 with TRBJ1-5, with D possibly being TRBD1 (5 bases). CDR3 length equals 14 residues. Germline lookup yields CDR1 SEHNR and CDR2 FQNEAQ (reference sequence). V was trimmed by 1 base and J by 3 bases, leaving 7 bases between them.

The rearrangement uses TRBV4-2 and TRBJ1-1; TRBD1 matches 9 bases. V gave up 4 bases and J gave up 4 bases; unmatched junction bases: 10. The CDR3 runs to 16 residues. CDR1 LGHNA and CDR2 YNFKEQ come from the germline V gene. The CDR3 DNA follows: TGTGCCAGCAGCCCCGCCGCCCGGACAGGGGTCACTGAAGCTTTCTTT. Protein: CASSPAARTGVTEAFF.

The rearrangement joins TRBV2 to TRBJ2-1, with 11 nucleotides matching TRBD2. V gave up 4 bases and J gave up 16 bases; unmatched junction bases: 9. The CDR3 sequence is 13 residues long. The germline gives CDR1 SNHLY, CDR2 FYNNEI. The CDR3 coding sequence is TGTGCCAGCAGTGGACTAGCGGGACGAACGTGTTTCTTC. Translated, it gives CASSGLAGRTCFF.

The CDR3 reads CASSYSPGPNTGELFF. CDR3 sequence (DNA): TGTGCCAGCAGTTACTCGCCAGGCCCGAACACCGGGGAGCTGTTTTTT. The J gene is TRBJ2-2, the V gene TRBV6-5, with unresolved D. This CDR3 spans 16 amino acids. CDR1 and CDR2 from the germline V gene are MNHEY and SVGAGI. V lost 0 bases and J 0 bases, leaving 8 bases between the germline ends.

The J gene is TRBJ2-1, the V gene TRBV4-2; TRBD1 agrees at 10 bases. The CDR3 sequence is 19 residues long. V shed 0 bases, J shed 4 bases, and the junction held 12 bases outside the gene matches. Germline CDR1 and CDR2: LGHNA and YNFKEQ. The CDR3 DNA is TGTGCCAGCAGCCAAGAGCGAGGGGGTATGGGACAGGGGTACAATGAGCAGTTCTTC. As protein: CASSQERGGMGQGYNEQFF.

The rearrangement joins TRBV11-2 to TRBJ2-7, with D hard to call. Germline CDR1 and CDR2: SGHAT and FQNNGV. This CDR3 contains 13 residues. V was pared by 5 bases and J by 0 bases, with 8 bases between. The chain's CDR3 is CASSPSDSYEQYF. For the CDR3, the DNA is TGTGCCAGCAGCCCCTCAGACTCCTACGAGCAGTACTTC. The whole variable domain, filled in from reference TRBV11-2 and TRBJ2-7, reads EAGVAQSPRYKIIEKRQSVAFWCNPISGHATLYWYQQILGQGPKLLIQFQNNGVVDDSQLPKDRFSAERLKGVDSTLKIQPAKLEDSAVYLCASSPSDSYEQYFGPGTRLTVT.

The J gene is TRBJ2-7, the V gene TRBV6-1, with 10 bases aligning to TRBD2. Per the germline V gene, CDR1 is MNHNS and CDR2 is SASEGT. V lost 9 bases and J lost 3; bases outside the gene matches: 5. CDR3 length: 13 residues. The CDR3 coding sequence is TGTGCCAGTCAAGCGGGAGGGAGCTACGAGCAGTACTTC. It specifies CASQAGGSYEQYF.

The chain couples TRBV5-4 to TRBJ2-1; 13 bases are a match to TRBD2. Trimming at V came to 4 bases and at J to 0 bases, leaving 7 bases not matched to a gene. In germline, CDR1 is SGHNT, CDR2 YYREEE (reference sequence). The CDR3 runs to 18 residues. The CDR3 protein is CASSVGGLAGSSYNEQFF. CDR3 nucleotide sequence: TGTGCCAGCAGCGTGGGGGGACTAGCGGGGAGCTCCTACAATGAGCAGTTCTTC.